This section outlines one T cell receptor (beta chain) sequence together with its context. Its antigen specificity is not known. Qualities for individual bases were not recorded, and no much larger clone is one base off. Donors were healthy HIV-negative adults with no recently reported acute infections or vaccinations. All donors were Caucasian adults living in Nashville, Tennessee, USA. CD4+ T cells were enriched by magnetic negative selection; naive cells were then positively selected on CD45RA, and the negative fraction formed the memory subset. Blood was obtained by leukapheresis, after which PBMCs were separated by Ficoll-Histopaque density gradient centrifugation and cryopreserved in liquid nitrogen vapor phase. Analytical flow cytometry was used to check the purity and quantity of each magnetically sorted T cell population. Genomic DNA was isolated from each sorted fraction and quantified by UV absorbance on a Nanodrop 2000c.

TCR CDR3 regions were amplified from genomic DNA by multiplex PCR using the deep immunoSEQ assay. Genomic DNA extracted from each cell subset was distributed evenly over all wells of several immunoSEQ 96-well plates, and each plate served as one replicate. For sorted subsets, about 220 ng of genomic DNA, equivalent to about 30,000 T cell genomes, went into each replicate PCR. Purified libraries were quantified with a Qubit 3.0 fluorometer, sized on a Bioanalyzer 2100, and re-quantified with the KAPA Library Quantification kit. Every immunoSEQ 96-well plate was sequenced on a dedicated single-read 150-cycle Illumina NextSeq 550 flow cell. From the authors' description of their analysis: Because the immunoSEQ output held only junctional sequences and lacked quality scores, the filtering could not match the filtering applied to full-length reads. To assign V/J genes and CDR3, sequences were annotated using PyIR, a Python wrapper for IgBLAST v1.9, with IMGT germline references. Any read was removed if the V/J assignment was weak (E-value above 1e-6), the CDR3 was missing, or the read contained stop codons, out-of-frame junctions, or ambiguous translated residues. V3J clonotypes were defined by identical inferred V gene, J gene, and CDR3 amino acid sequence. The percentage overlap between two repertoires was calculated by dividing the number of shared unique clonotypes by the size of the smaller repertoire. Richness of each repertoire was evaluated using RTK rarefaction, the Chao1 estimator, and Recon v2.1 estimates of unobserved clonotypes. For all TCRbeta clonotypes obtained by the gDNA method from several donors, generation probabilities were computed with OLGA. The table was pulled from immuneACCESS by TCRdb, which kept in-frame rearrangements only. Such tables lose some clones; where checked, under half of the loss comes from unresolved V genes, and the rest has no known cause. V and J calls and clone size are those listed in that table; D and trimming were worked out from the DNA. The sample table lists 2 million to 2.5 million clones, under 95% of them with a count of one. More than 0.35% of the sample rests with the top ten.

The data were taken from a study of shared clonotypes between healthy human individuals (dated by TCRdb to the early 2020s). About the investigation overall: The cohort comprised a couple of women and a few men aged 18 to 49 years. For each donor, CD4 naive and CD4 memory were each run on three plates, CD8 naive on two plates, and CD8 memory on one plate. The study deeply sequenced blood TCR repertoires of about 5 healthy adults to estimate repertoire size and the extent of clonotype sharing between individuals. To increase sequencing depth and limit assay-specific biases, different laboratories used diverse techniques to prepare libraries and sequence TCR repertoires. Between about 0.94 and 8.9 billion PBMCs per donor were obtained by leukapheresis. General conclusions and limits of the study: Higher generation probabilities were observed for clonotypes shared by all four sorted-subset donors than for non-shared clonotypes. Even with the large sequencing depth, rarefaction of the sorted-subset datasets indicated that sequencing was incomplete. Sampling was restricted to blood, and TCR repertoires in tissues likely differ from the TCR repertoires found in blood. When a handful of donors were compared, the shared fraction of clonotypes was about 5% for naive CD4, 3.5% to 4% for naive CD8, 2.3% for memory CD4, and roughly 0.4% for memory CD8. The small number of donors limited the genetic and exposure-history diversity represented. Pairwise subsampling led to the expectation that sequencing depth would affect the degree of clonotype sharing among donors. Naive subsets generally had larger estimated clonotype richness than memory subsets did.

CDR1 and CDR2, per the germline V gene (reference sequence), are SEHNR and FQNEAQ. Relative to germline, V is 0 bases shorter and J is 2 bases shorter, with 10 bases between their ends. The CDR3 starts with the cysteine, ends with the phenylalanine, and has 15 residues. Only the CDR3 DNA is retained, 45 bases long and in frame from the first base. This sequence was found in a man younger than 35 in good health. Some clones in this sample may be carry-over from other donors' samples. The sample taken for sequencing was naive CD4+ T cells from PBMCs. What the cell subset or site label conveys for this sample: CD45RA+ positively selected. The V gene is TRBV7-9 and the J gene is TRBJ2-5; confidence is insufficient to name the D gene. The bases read TGTGCCAGCAGCTTAGCGCTGGCCAGGCAAGAGACCCAGTACTTC. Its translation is CASSLALARQETQYF.